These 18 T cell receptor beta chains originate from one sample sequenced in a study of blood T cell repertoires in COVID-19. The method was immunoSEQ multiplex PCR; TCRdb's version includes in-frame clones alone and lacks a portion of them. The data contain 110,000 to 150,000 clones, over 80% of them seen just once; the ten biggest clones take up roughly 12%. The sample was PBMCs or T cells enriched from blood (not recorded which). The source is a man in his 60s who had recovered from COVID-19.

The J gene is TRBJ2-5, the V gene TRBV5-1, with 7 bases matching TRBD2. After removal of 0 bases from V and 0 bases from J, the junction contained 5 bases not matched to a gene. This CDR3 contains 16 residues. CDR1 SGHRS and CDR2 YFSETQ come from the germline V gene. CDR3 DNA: TGCGCCAGCAGCTTGGCGGGCAGCGGGGACCAAGAGACCCAGTACTTC. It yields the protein CASSLAGSGDQETQYF.

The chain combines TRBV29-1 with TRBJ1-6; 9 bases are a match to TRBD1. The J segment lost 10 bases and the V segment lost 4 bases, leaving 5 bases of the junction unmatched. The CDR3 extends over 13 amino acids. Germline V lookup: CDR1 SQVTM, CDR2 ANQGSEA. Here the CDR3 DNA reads TGCAGCGTTGCAACAGGGGGCAAATCACCCCTCCACTTT. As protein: CSVATGGKSPLHF.

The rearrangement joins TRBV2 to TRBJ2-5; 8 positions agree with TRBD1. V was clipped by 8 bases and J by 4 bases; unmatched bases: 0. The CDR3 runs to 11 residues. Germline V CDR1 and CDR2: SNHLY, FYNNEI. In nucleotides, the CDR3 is TGTGCCAGCGACAGGGGAGAGACCCAGTACTTC. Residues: CASDRGETQYF. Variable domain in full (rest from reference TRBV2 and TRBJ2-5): EPEVTQTPSHQVTQMGQEVILRCVPISNHLYFYWYRQILGQKVEFLVSFYNNEISEKSEIFDDQFSVERPDGSNFTLKIRSTKLEDSAMYFCASDRGETQYFGPGTRLLVL.

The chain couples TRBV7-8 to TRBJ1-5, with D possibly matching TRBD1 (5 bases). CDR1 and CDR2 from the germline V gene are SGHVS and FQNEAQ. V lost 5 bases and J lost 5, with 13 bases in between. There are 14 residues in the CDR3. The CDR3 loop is CASSPRGFDQPQHF. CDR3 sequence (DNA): TGTGCCAGCAGCCCACGGGGGTTCGATCAGCCCCAGCATTTT.

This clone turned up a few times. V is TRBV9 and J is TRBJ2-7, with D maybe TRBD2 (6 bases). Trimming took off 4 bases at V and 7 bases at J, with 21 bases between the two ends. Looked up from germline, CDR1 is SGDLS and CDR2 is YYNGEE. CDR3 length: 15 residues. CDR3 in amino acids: CASSPRVGGDSEQYF. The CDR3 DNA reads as TGTGCCAGCAGCCCACGTGTGGGGGGAGACAGTGAGCAGTACTTC.

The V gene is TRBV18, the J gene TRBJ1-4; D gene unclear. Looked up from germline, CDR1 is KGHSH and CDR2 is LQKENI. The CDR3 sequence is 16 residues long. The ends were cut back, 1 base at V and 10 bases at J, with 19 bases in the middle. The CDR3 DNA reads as TGTGCCAGCTCACCACGGTGGCAGGATAATGAAGGAAAACTGTTTTTT. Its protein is CASSPRWQDNEGKLFF.

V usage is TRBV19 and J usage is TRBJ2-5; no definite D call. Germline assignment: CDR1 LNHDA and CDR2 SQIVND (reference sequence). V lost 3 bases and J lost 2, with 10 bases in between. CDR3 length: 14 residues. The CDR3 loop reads CASSIRVRQETQYF. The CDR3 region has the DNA TGTGCCAGTAGTATCCGGGTAAGACAAGAGACCCAGTACTTC. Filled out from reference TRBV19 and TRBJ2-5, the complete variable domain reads DGGITQSPKYLFRKEGQNVTLSCEQNLNHDAMYWYRQDPGQGLRLIYYSQIVNDFQKGDIAEGYSVSREKKESFPLTVTSAQKNPTAFYLCASSIRVRQETQYFGPGTRLLVL.

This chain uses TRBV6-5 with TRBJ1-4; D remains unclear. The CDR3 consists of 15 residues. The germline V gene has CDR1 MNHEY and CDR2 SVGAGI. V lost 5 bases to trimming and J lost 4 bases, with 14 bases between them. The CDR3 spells CASSPRKAFNEKLFF. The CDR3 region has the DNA TGTGCCAGCAGTCCCAGGAAGGCTTTTAATGAAAAACTGTTTTTT.

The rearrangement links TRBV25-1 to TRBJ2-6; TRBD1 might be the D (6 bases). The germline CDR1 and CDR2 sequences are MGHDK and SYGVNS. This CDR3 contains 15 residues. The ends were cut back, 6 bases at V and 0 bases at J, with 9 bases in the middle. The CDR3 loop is CASSPRGSGANVLTF. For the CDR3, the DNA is TGTGCCAGCAGCCCCAGGGGCTCTGGGGCCAACGTCCTGACTTTC. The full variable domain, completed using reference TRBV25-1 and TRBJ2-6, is EADIYQTPRYLVIGTGKKITLECSQTMGHDKMYWYQQDPGMELHLIHYSYGVNSTEKGDLSSESTVSRIRTEHFPLTLESARPSHTSQYLCASSPRGSGANVLTFGAGSRLTVL.

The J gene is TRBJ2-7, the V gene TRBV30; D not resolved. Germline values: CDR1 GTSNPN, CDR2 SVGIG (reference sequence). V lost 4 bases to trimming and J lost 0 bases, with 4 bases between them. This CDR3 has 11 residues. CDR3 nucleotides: TGTGCCTGGACAGACTCCTACGAGCAGTACTTC. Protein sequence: CAWTDSYEQYF.

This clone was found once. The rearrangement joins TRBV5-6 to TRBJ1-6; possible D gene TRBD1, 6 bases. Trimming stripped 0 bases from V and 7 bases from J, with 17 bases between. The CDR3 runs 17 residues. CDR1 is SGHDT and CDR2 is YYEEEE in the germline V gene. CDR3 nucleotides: TGTGCCAGCAGCTTGGGACAGGCCCCGGCACGCAATTCACCCCTCCACTTT. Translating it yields CASSLGQAPARNSPLHF.

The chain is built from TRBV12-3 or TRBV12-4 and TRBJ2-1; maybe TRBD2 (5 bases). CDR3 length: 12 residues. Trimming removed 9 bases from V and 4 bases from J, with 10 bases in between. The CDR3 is CASTSTYNEQFF. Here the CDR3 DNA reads TGTGCCAGTACTAGTACATACAATGAGCAGTTCTTC.

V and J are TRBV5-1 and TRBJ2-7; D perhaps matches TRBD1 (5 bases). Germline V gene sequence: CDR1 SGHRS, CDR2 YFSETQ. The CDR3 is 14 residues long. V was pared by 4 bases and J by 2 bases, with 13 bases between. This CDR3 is CASSLQGYTYEQYF. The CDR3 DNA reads TGCGCCAGCAGCCTTCAGGGTTACACCTACGAGCAGTACTTC.

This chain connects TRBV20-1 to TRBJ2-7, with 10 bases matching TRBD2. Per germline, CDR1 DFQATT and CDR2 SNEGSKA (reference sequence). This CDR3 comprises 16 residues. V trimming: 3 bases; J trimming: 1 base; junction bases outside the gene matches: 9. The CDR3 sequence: CSASPTSGMGSYEQYF. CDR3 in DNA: TGCAGTGCTAGTCCTACTAGCGGGATGGGTTCCTACGAGCAGTACTTC.

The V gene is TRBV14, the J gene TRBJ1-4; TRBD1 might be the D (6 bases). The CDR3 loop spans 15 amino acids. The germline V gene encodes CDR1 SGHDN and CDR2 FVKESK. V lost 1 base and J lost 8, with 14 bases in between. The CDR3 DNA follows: TGTGCCAGCAGCCAAGCCCAGGGGAGATGGGAAAAACTGTTTTTT. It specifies CASSQAQGRWEKLFF.

The chain's CDR3 is CASSTRTGPSEDTQYF. DNA of the CDR3: TGTGCCAGTAGTACCCGGACAGGGCCTAGCGAAGATACGCAGTATTTT. The chain has TRBV19 and TRBJ2-3; 8 bases fit TRBD1. Germline V gene data show CDR1 as LNHDA and CDR2 as SQIVND (reference sequence). The CDR3 is 16 amino acids. Trimming took 4 bases from V and 5 from J; bases not matched to a gene: 11.

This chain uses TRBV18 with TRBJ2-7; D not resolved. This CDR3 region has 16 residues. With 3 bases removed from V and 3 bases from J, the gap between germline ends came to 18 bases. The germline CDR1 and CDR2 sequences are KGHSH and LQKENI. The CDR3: CASSPTLSFIFYEQYF. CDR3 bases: TGTGCCAGCTCACCTACTTTGTCGTTTATATTCTACGAGCAGTACTTC.

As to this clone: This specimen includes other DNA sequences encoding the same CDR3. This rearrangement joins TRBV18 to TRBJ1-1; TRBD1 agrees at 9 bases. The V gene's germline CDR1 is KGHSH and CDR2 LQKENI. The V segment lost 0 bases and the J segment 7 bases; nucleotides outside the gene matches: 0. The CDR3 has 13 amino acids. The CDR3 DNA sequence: TGTGCCAGCTCACCACCGGGACAGGGTGAAGCTTTCTTT. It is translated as CASSPPGQGEAFF.